These T cell receptor beta chains were read from a single sample in a study of read filtering for tumor transcriptome and immune sequencing. Via MiXCR, TCRdb re-called the reads, giving one row per CDR3 protein. The sample records approximately 90,000 distinct CDR3 sequences, roughly 21% being singletons. Sequenced sample: a population of CD138-negative cells sorted from bone marrow. These receptors were collected from a donor at least 40 years old with multiple myeloma. The CDR3 runs from the conserved cysteine through the conserved F or W. D genes are given only for firm matches. Clone size is stated in some rows and not others, as once, few, many or a class when expanded.

CDR3nt: TGCGCCAGCAGTTTTGCGGAAAACACTGAAGCTTTCTTT
CDR3aa: CASSFAENTEAFF
v_gene: TRBV5-1
j_gene: TRBJ1-1
abundance: -
d_gene: -

CDR3nt: TGCGCCAGCAGCTTTTCGGGCCTTGAAGCTTTCTTT
CDR3aa: CASSFSGLEAFF
v_gene: TRBV5-1
j_gene: TRBJ1-1
abundance: many
d_gene: -

CDR3nt: TGTGCCAGCAGCTTAGACGGGGGGTTCTCCTACAATGAGCAGTTCTTC
CDR3aa: CASSLDGGFSYNEQFF
v_gene: TRBV7-2
j_gene: TRBJ2-1
abundance: many
d_gene: TRBD2

CDR3nt: TGTGCCAGCGGAGGGATGGTCCCCGGGGAGCTGTTTTTT
CDR3aa: CASGGMVPGELFF
v_gene: TRBV7-6
j_gene: TRBJ2-2
abundance: -
d_gene: -

CDR3nt: TGTGCCACCAGCAGAGAGGTCGCGGGACAGAGATATCAGCCCCAGCATTTT
CDR3aa: CATSREVAGQRYQPQHF
v_gene: TRBV15
j_gene: TRBJ1-5
abundance: many
d_gene: TRBD1

CDR3nt: TGCGCCAGCAGCTTTACAGGGGGCACTGAAGCTTTCTTT
CDR3aa: CASSFTGGTEAFF
v_gene: TRBV5-1
j_gene: TRBJ1-1
abundance: many
d_gene: TRBD1

CDR3nt: TGTGCCAGCAGCTTAGAAACAGCTAACTATGGCTACACCTTC
CDR3aa: CASSLETANYGYTF
v_gene: TRBV7-2
j_gene: TRBJ1-2
abundance: many
d_gene: -

CDR3nt: TGTGCCAACACACGGAGCTCCTATAATTCACCCCTCCACTTT
CDR3aa: CANTRSSYNSPLHF
v_gene: TRBV28
j_gene: TRBJ1-6
abundance: -
d_gene: -

CDR3nt: TGTGCCAGCAAACTAAGCGGGGGGGCGGAGACCCAGTACTTC
CDR3aa: CASKLSGGAETQYF
v_gene: TRBV12-3/TRBV12-4
j_gene: TRBJ2-5
abundance: -
d_gene: TRBD2

CDR3nt: TGCAGCGTTAAGGATGTAACTGAAGCTTTCTTT
CDR3aa: CSVKDVTEAFF
v_gene: TRBV29-1
j_gene: TRBJ1-1
abundance: many
d_gene: -

CDR3nt: TGTGCCAGCAAAAGATCGGGTCCGACAGATACGCAGTATTTT
CDR3aa: CASKRSGPTDTQYF
v_gene: TRBV2
j_gene: TRBJ2-3
abundance: many
d_gene: -

CDR3nt: TGTGCCAGCAGACTTACAGGGGAGGACACTGAAGCTTTCTTT
CDR3aa: CASRLTGEDTEAFF
v_gene: TRBV28
j_gene: TRBJ1-1
abundance: many
d_gene: TRBD1

CDR3nt: TGTGCCAGCAGAACCGGACAGGGAGTCAATCAGCCCCAGCATTTT
CDR3aa: CASRTGQGVNQPQHF
v_gene: TRBV28
j_gene: TRBJ1-5
abundance: many
d_gene: TRBD1

CDR3nt: TGTGCTAGTGGTCTACTAGGGGGCGGCGGCTACACCTTC
CDR3aa: CASGLLGGGGYTF
v_gene: TRBV12-5
j_gene: TRBJ1-2
abundance: few
d_gene: TRBD1

CDR3nt: TGCGCCAGCAGCTTTGGCGGGACAGGGTCCGGTGAGCAGTTCTTC
CDR3aa: CASSFGGTGSGEQFF
v_gene: TRBV5-1
j_gene: TRBJ2-1
abundance: many
d_gene: TRBD1

CDR3nt: TGTGCCAGCAGTCCCTATGGCCAGCTGGGCTATGGCTACACCTTC
CDR3aa: CASSPYGQLGYGYTF
v_gene: TRBV27
j_gene: TRBJ1-2
abundance: -
d_gene: -

CDR3nt: TGCAGCGTTGAAGTGGCCGGGGGACCCTACGAGCGGTACTTC
CDR3aa: CSVEVAGGPYERYF
v_gene: TRBV29-1
j_gene: TRBJ2-7
abundance: -
d_gene: -

CDR3nt: -
CDR3aa: CASSSSRETQYF
v_gene: TRBV11-2
j_gene: TRBJ2-5
abundance: -
d_gene: -

CDR3nt: TGTGCCAGCAGCCCCGGAGACCTAGCGGGGGGGATCTCCTACAATGAGCAGTTCTTC
CDR3aa: CASSPGDLAGGISYNEQFF
v_gene: TRBV7-9
j_gene: TRBJ2-1
abundance: many
d_gene: TRBD2

CDR3nt: TGTGCCGGCAGTTTGGGGCTTAGGGGATTTCTCTACTTC
CDR3aa: CAGSLGLRGFLYF
v_gene: TRBV28
j_gene: TRBJ2-1
abundance: -
d_gene: -

CDR3nt: TGTGCCACCAGCGGAGATCAGGGGGCAGAGACCCAGTACTTC
CDR3aa: CATSGDQGAETQYF
v_gene: TRBV15
j_gene: TRBJ2-5
abundance: -
d_gene: TRBD1

CDR3nt: TGTGCCAGCAGTCTACAGGGTCCCGGGGAGCTGTTTTTT
CDR3aa: CASSLQGPGELFF
v_gene: TRBV12-3/TRBV12-4
j_gene: TRBJ2-2
abundance: many
d_gene: -

CDR3nt: TGCGCCAGCAACCTTGCGGGAAACGGGGAGCTGTTTTTT
CDR3aa: CASNLAGNGELFF
v_gene: TRBV5-1
j_gene: TRBJ2-2
abundance: -
d_gene: -

CDR3nt: TGCGCCAGCTCCTCCTTCGGGGCTCTTCCTAATGAGCAGTTCTTC
CDR3aa: CASSSFGALPNEQFF
v_gene: TRBV4-1
j_gene: TRBJ2-1
abundance: few
d_gene: -

CDR3nt: TGTGCCAGCAGGCAACAGGGGATGTTAAAGGATGGCTACACCTTC
CDR3aa: CASRQQGMLKDGYTF
v_gene: TRBV2
j_gene: TRBJ1-2
abundance: -
d_gene: TRBD1

CDR3nt: TGTGCCAGCAGTCAGAGGACAGGCAACTATGGCTACACCTTC
CDR3aa: CASSQRTGNYGYTF
v_gene: TRBV6-5
j_gene: TRBJ1-2
abundance: -
d_gene: TRBD1

CDR3nt: TGCAGCGTTTCAGGGGGCGCTGGGACAGATACGCAGTATTTT
CDR3aa: CSVSGGAGTDTQYF
v_gene: TRBV29-1
j_gene: TRBJ2-3
abundance: many
d_gene: TRBD1

CDR3nt: TGTGCCAGCCGTCTCTACGGGGGGAAAACAGATACGCAGTATTTT
CDR3aa: CASRLYGGKTDTQYF
v_gene: TRBV2
j_gene: TRBJ2-3
abundance: many
d_gene: TRBD2

CDR3nt: TGTGCCAGCAGCCCCGGGCCCAGGGTAACTGAAGCTTTCTTT
CDR3aa: CASSPGPRVTEAFF
v_gene: TRBV7-2
j_gene: TRBJ1-1
abundance: many
d_gene: -

CDR3nt: TGTGCCAGCAGCCCGTGGGACGGTCCTGAGCAGTTCTTC
CDR3aa: CASSPWDGPEQFF
v_gene: TRBV11-2
j_gene: TRBJ2-1
abundance: many
d_gene: -

CDR3nt: TGTGCCAGCAGCTGGAGTGGACGGCTACAAGAGACCCAGTACTTC
CDR3aa: CASSWSGRLQETQYF
v_gene: TRBV7-9
j_gene: TRBJ2-5
abundance: many
d_gene: -

CDR3nt: TGTGCCAGCAGCCGACGGGGCAGTTGGGCTTTCTTT
CDR3aa: CASSRRGSWAFF
v_gene: TRBV28
j_gene: TRBJ1-1
abundance: many
d_gene: -

CDR3nt: TGTGCCAGCAATGGGAGGGGGGGGAGGAATCAGCCCCAGCATTTT
CDR3aa: CASNGRGGRNQPQHF
v_gene: TRBV2
j_gene: TRBJ1-5
abundance: -
d_gene: -

CDR3nt: TGCAGCAGTCCTGGGGACAACTACGAGCAGTACTTC
CDR3aa: CSSPGDNYEQYF
v_gene: TRBV20-1
j_gene: TRBJ2-7
abundance: many
d_gene: -

CDR3nt: TGTGCCAGCTCGGACGTGCCCTCGAACACCGGGGAGCTGTTTTTT
CDR3aa: CASSDVPSNTGELFF
v_gene: TRBV7-9
j_gene: TRBJ2-2
abundance: -
d_gene: -

CDR3nt: TGTGCCACAGGGGGTGGGGAGCTGTTTTTT
CDR3aa: CATGGGELFF
v_gene: TRBV28
j_gene: TRBJ2-2
abundance: many
d_gene: TRBD1

CDR3nt: TGCAGCGTCAGACAGGGAGGCGCCGAGGAGCTGTTTTTT
CDR3aa: CSVRQGGAEELFF
v_gene: TRBV29-1
j_gene: TRBJ2-2
abundance: -
d_gene: -

CDR3nt: TGCAGTGCTAGAGGGCCGCGTGGCCGCTACAATGAGCAGTTCTTC
CDR3aa: CSARGPRGRYNEQFF
v_gene: TRBV20-1
j_gene: TRBJ2-1
abundance: many
d_gene: -

CDR3nt: TGTGCCAGCAGAGAGACAGGGGGAAGCCTTTACGAGCAGTACTTC
CDR3aa: CASRETGGSLYEQYF
v_gene: TRBV28
j_gene: TRBJ2-7
abundance: many
d_gene: TRBD1

CDR3nt: TGCGCCAGCAACTTTATACAGGACACTGAAGCTTTCTTT
CDR3aa: CASNFIQDTEAFF
v_gene: TRBV5-1
j_gene: TRBJ1-1
abundance: -
d_gene: -

CDR3nt: TGTGCCAGCTCACCTAGTGGGGCAAGCACAGATACGCAGTATTTT
CDR3aa: CASSPSGASTDTQYF
v_gene: TRBV18
j_gene: TRBJ2-3
abundance: -
d_gene: -

CDR3nt: TGTGCCAGCAGGGAGGACAAGGTTTATGGCTACACCTTC
CDR3aa: CASREDKVYGYTF
v_gene: TRBV2
j_gene: TRBJ1-2
abundance: -
d_gene: -

CDR3nt: TGTGCCAGCAGTGAAACTGGGGCCAACGTCCTGACTTTC
CDR3aa: CASSETGANVLTF
v_gene: TRBV2
j_gene: TRBJ2-6
abundance: -
d_gene: -

CDR3nt: TGCGCCAGCAGTGACAGCCAAGAGACCCAGTACTTC
CDR3aa: CASSDSQETQYF
v_gene: TRBV10-1
j_gene: TRBJ2-5
abundance: many
d_gene: -

CDR3nt: TGCAGTGCTAGAGACGGAGCGGGGAGAAAGACCCAGTACTTC
CDR3aa: CSARDGAGRKTQYF
v_gene: TRBV20-1
j_gene: TRBJ2-5
abundance: many
d_gene: TRBD2

CDR3nt: TGTGCCAGCAGCTTAGTCGGGTTTGGGCAGTATTTT
CDR3aa: CASSLVGFGQYF
v_gene: TRBV7-2
j_gene: TRBJ2-3
abundance: -
d_gene: -

CDR3nt: TGTGCCAGCAGCGTAGGGACAGGGGCTGATGGAAACACCATATATTTT
CDR3aa: CASSVGTGADGNTIYF
v_gene: TRBV9
j_gene: TRBJ1-3
abundance: few
d_gene: TRBD1

CDR3nt: TGCGCCAGCAGCCAAGGACAGGGGTCCCCAGATACGCAGTATTTT
CDR3aa: CASSQGQGSPDTQYF
v_gene: TRBV4-1
j_gene: TRBJ2-3
abundance: -
d_gene: TRBD1

CDR3nt: TGTGCCAGCAGTTTCCCCGGGACAGCGTATGGCTACACCTTC
CDR3aa: CASSFPGTAYGYTF
v_gene: TRBV28
j_gene: TRBJ1-2
abundance: many
d_gene: TRBD1

CDR3nt: TGTGCCAGCAGCTTTAGCGGGGGAAGCTCCTACGAGCAGTACTTC
CDR3aa: CASSFSGGSSYEQYF
v_gene: TRBV5-5
j_gene: TRBJ2-7
abundance: many
d_gene: TRBD2

CDR3nt: TGTGCCAGCAGCTGGGGATCCGAAGAGACCCAGTACTTC
CDR3aa: CASSWGSEETQYF
v_gene: TRBV9
j_gene: TRBJ2-5
abundance: many
d_gene: -

CDR3nt: TGTGCCAGTACCTATGCGGGGGCCTCCTACAATGAGCAGTTCTTC
CDR3aa: CASTYAGASYNEQFF
v_gene: TRBV6-5
j_gene: TRBJ2-1
abundance: few
d_gene: -

CDR3nt: TGCAGCGCCGAAGCGGGTTCCCCTGAAGCTTTCTTT
CDR3aa: CSAEAGSPEAFF
v_gene: TRBV29-1
j_gene: TRBJ1-1
abundance: many
d_gene: -